The 22 T cell receptor beta chains below all came from one sample that was sequenced in a study of glioma-infiltrating T cells after dendritic cell vaccination (dated by TCRdb to between 2015 and 2016). The method was the immunoSEQ multiplex PCR assay. TCRdb re-hosts the immuneACCESS table, in-frame sequences only. Its copies lack some clones; in the studies checked, an unresolved V gene accounts for under half of them, and the cause for the rest is not known. For this sample the table gives about 73,000 clones, of which around 79% were detected only once. About 2% of the sample goes to the ten largest clones. Material: blood, obtained before dendritic cell vaccination. The receptors originated from a human donor with glioblastoma.

This clone was recorded only once. This chain uses TRBV9 with TRBJ1-1, with 7 bases fitting TRBD1. V was pared by 6 bases and J by 5 bases, with 13 bases of the junction left unmatched. Germline-derived CDR1 and CDR2 are SGDLS and YYNGEE. The length of the CDR3 is 15 residues. CDR3 bases: TGTGCCAGCAAAGAGGGGGCGCAGGGTGGAACTGAAGCTTTCTTT. This translates into CASKEGAQGGTEAFF.

A single count supports this clone. The chain is built from TRBV6-1 and TRBJ2-7; 8 positions match TRBD1. The V gene's germline CDR1 is MNHNS and CDR2 SASEGT. The trim removed 6 bases at V and 4 bases at J, leaving 5 bases unmatched. CDR3 length: 13 residues. DNA for the CDR3: TGTGCCAGCAGCTTGACAGGGGATTACGAGCAGTACTTC. Its protein is CASSLTGDYEQYF.

This sequence joins TRBV18 and TRBJ1-1, with unresolved D. Germline V lookup: CDR1 KGHSH, CDR2 LQKENI. V gave up 8 bases and J gave up 5 bases, with 15 bases separating them. This CDR3 contains 13 residues. Here the CDR3 DNA reads TGTGCCAGCGGAACCCTACCGGGGACTGAAGCTTTCTTT. Its protein is CASGTLPGTEAFF.

J is TRBJ1-5 and V is TRBV18, with D tentatively TRBD1 (5 bases). CDR3 length: 14 residues. Trimming shortened V by 4 bases and J by 0 bases, and 7 bases separated the two germline ends. CDR1 KGHSH and CDR2 LQKENI come from the germline V gene. CDR3 protein: CASSRQNSNQPQHF. The CDR3 nucleotides read TGTGCCAGCTCACGACAGAATAGCAATCAGCCCCAGCATTTT.

The chain employs TRBV21-1 and TRBJ2-1; the table gives TRBD2 as D, unverified against the DNA. TRBV21-1 is deemed a pseudogene. This CDR3 contains 13 residues. The CDR3 DNA sequence: TGTGCCAGCAGCAAAGTTGAGGCGATCAAGCAGTTCTTC. The encoded protein is CASSKVEAIKQFF.

This chain joins TRBV9 and TRBJ1-4, with D perhaps TRBD1 (5 bases). This CDR3 is built from 13 residues. Germline V CDR1 and CDR2: SGDLS, YYNGEE. Trimming took 8 bases from V and 7 from J, leaving 15 bases between them. CDR3 loop: CASVGGVGEKLFF. CDR3 nucleotides: TGTGCCAGTGTGGGGGGAGTGGGTGAAAAACTGTTTTTT.

The J gene is TRBJ2-1, the V gene TRBV15, with 8 bases aligning to TRBD1. The CDR3 covers 16 residues. Germline V gives CDR1 LNHNV, CDR2 YYDKDF (reference sequence). V shed 1 base and J 0 bases; nucleotides not matched to a gene: 2. CDR3 in DNA: TGTGCCACCAGCAGAGTTACAGGGGGCTCCTACAATGAGCAGTTCTTC. Translation gives CATSRVTGGSYNEQFF. Combining the CDR3 with reference TRBV15 and TRBJ2-1 gives the whole variable domain DAMVIQNPRYQVTQFGKPVTLSCSQTLNHNVMYWYQQKSSQAPKLLFHYYDKDFNNEADTPDNFQSRRPNTSFCFLDIRSPGLGDTAMYLCATSRVTGGSYNEQFFGPGTRLTVL.

This chain links TRBV27 with TRBJ1-2, with 7 bases lining up with TRBD1. The germline CDR1 and CDR2 sequences are MNHEY and SMNVEV (reference sequence). The V and J ends lost 7 bases and 2 bases, in that order; junction bases with no gene match: 1. This CDR3 region has 12 residues. The CDR3 spells CASTTGNYGYTF. CDR3 coding DNA: TGTGCCAGCACGACAGGGAACTATGGCTACACCTTC.

V is TRBV2 and J is TRBJ2-5, with TRBD1 identical over 7 bases. The germline CDR1 and CDR2 sequences are SNHLY and FYNNEI. This CDR3 spans 15 amino acids. The V and J ends lost 3 bases and 4 bases, in that order; junction bases with no gene match: 8. The CDR3 here is CASSEERGRGETQYF. CDR3 in DNA: TGTGCCAGCAGTGAGGAGAGGGGGCGAGGAGAGACCCAGTACTTC. Using reference TRBV2 and TRBJ2-5 for the parts outside the CDR3, the full variable domain is EPEVTQTPSHQVTQMGQEVILRCVPISNHLYFYWYRQILGQKVEFLVSFYNNEISEKSEIFDDQFSVERPDGSNFTLKIRSTKLEDSAMYFCASSEERGRGETQYFGPGTRLLVL.

The V gene is TRBV6-5, the J gene TRBJ2-7; D is unclear. V was pared by 6 bases and J by 2 bases, with 17 bases between. From germline, CDR1 is MNHEY and CDR2 SVGAGI. The CDR3 loop spans 15 amino acids. The CDR3 loop reads CASSPVGLYTYEQYF. The CDR3 DNA sequence: TGTGCCAGCAGCCCGGTTGGGCTCTATACCTACGAGCAGTACTTC.

The V call is TRBV5-5, the J call TRBJ1-1; 7 bases are shared with TRBD1. The CDR3 covers 14 residues. Germline V gene lookup returns CDR1 SGHKS and CDR2 YYEKEE (reference sequence). V was pared by 5 bases and J by 5 bases, with 9 bases of the junction left unmatched. CDR3 nucleotides: TGTGCCAGCAGACCGCAGGGGGGCCGAACTGAAGCTTTCTTT. Translated: CASRPQGGRTEAFF.

The V call is TRBV21-1, the J call TRBJ2-5; the D call of TRBD2 is as the table states it, not checked on the DNA. The end of the DNA is better explained by TRBJ2-7, so the J call may be wrong. TRBV21-1 is designated a pseudogene. CDR3 length: 16 amino acids. CDR3 sequence (DNA): TGTGCCAGCAGCCCTAGGGGGGGCAAATACTCCTACGAGCAGTACTTC. It encodes CASSPRGGKYSYEQYF.

This clone was counted between two and nine times. The genes are TRBV9 and TRBJ1-5, with TRBD1 matching over 8 bases. J gave up 6 bases and V 4 bases, and 6 bases lay outside the gene matches. This CDR3 is built from 14 residues. Germline values: CDR1 SGDLS, CDR2 YYNGEE. CDR3: CASSSGQGSQPQHF. The CDR3 nucleotides are TGTGCCAGCAGCTCCGGACAGGGAAGTCAGCCCCAGCATTTT.

The chain is built from TRBV6-5 and TRBJ2-2; D ambiguous. With 4 bases removed from V and 2 bases from J, the gap between germline ends came to 11 bases. The CDR3 runs 15 residues. CDR1 is MNHEY and CDR2 is SVGAGI in the germline V gene. CDR3 DNA sequence: TGTGCCAGCAGTTTCCCGGGTGCCAACACCGGGGAGCTGTTTTTT. Protein product: CASSFPGANTGELFF.

The rearrangement links TRBV9 to TRBJ1-4; a weak D match, TRBD1 (5 bases). Germline-derived CDR1 and CDR2 are SGDLS and YYNGEE. The CDR3 has 16 amino acids. V lost 3 bases and J 5 bases, leaving 17 bases between the germline ends. In nucleotides, the CDR3 is TGTGCCAGCAGCGCCCCTCATGGCAGGGTGAATGAAAAACTGTTTTTT. Residues: CASSAPHGRVNEKLFF.

The chain carries TRBV6-1 and TRBJ1-1; 7 bases are shared with TRBD1. CDR3 length: 14 residues. Germline V gives CDR1 MNHNS, CDR2 SASEGT. Trimming took 2 bases from V and 4 from J; bases not matched to a gene: 4. For the CDR3, the DNA is TGTGCCAGCAGTGAATCACAGGGGCGCACTGAAGCTTTCTTT. It codes for CASSESQGRTEAFF.

This sequence joins TRBV7-2 and TRBJ1-2; D is possibly TRBD1 (6 bases). The germline V and J ends were trimmed by 3 bases and 4 bases, with 12 bases remaining between them. CDR1 is SGHTA and CDR2 is FQGNSA in the germline V gene. This CDR3 spans 14 amino acids. The CDR3 coding sequence is TGTGCCAGCAGCTTTAGGACAGAGTCCTATGGCTACACCTTC. Residues: CASSFRTESYGYTF.

The rearrangement joins TRBV5-1 to TRBJ2-3; 13 bases line up with TRBD2. The CDR3 sequence is 15 residues long. Germline assignment: CDR1 SGHRS and CDR2 YFSETQ. Trimming removed 5 bases from V and 1 base from J; junction bases left unmatched: 1. CDR3 sequence reads: CASRGLAGGTDTQYF. CDR3 bases: TGCGCCAGCAGAGGACTAGCGGGAGGCACAGATACGCAGTATTTT. Combining the CDR3 with reference TRBV5-1 and TRBJ2-3 gives the whole variable domain KAGVTQTPRYLIKTRGQQVTLSCSPISGHRSVSWYQQTPGQGLQFLFEYFSETQRNKGNFPGRFSGRQFSNSRSEMNVSTLELGDSALYLCASRGLAGGTDTQYFGPGTRLTVL.

This chain uses TRBV5-1 with TRBJ2-5, with a possible D match to TRBD1 (6 bases). The ends were cut back, 1 base at V and 1 base at J, with 8 bases in the middle. CDR1 is SGHRS and CDR2 is YFSETQ in the germline V gene. CDR3 length: 14 residues. The CDR3 nucleotides are TGCGCCAGCAGCTTGCTGGGGGCCCAAGAGACCCAGTACTTC. Amino acids: CASSLLGAQETQYF.

This clone was seen only a few times. V usage is TRBV2 and J usage is TRBJ1-4, with unresolved D. The CDR3 contains 15 residues. Trimming left V 4 bases short and J 1 base short, with 10 bases between. Germline V CDR1 and CDR2: SNHLY, FYNNEI. CDR3 sequence: CASSVRRGTNEKLFF. The CDR3, as DNA: TGTGCCAGCAGTGTTCGGCGGGGAACTAATGAAAAACTGTTTTTT.

This clone was found a few times. The chain has TRBV19 and TRBJ2-5, with a weak D call TRBD2 (6 bases). V lost 11 bases and J 0 bases, leaving 16 bases between the germline ends. CDR3 length: 14 residues. From germline, CDR1 is LNHDA and CDR2 SQIVND (reference sequence). CDR3 coding DNA: TGTGCCTCCGGACGGGGGACTCACCAAGAGACCCAGTACTTC. Its protein is CASGRGTHQETQYF.

The table lists this clone with a count of one. V usage is TRBV5-1 and J usage is TRBJ2-7; 10 positions match TRBD1. The CDR3 has 15 residues. Germline lookup yields CDR1 SGHRS and CDR2 YFSETQ. The V segment lost 2 bases and the J segment 5 bases; nucleotides outside the gene matches: 7. In nucleotides, the CDR3 is TGCGCCAGCAGCTTCGGACAGGGGGTAATGAACGAGCAGTACTTC. It codes for CASSFGQGVMNEQYF. Full variable domain (missing parts from reference TRBV5-1 and TRBJ2-7): KAGVTQTPRYLIKTRGQQVTLSCSPISGHRSVSWYQQTPGQGLQFLFEYFSETQRNKGNFPGRFSGRQFSNSRSEMNVSTLELGDSALYLCASSFGQGVMNEQYFGPGTRLTVT.